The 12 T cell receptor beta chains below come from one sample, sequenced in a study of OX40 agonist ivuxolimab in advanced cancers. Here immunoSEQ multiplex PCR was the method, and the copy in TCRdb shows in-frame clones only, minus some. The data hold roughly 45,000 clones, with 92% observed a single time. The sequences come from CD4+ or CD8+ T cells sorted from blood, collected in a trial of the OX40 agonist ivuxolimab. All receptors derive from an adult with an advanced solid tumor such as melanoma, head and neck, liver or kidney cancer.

The CDR3 DNA sequence: TGCGCCAGCAGCCTAGGAGGGGAGATCTCTGGAAACACCATATATTTT. Protein: CASSLGGEISGNTIYF. This rearrangement joins TRBV4-1 to TRBJ1-3, with TRBD1 as a possible D gene (5 bases). V gave up 4 bases and J gave up 0 bases, with 13 bases separating them. In germline, CDR1 is MGHRA, CDR2 YSYEKL. The CDR3 is made up of 16 amino acids.

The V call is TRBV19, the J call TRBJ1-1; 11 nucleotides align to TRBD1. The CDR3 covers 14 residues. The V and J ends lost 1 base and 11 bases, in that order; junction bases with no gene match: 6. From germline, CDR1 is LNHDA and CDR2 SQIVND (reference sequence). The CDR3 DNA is TGTGCCAGTAGTATAGGGGGACAGGGGGGCGAGGCTTTCTTT. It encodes CASSIGGQGGEAFF.

The CDR3 nucleotides read TGTGCCAGCAGTGGTCTCCGGACAGGTCGACTTTCCTACGAGCAGTACTTC. It encodes CASSGLRTGRLSYEQYF. The chain couples TRBV2 to TRBJ2-7, with 7 bases lining up with TRBD1. This CDR3 contains 17 residues. Germline lookup yields CDR1 SNHLY and CDR2 FYNNEI. With 4 bases clipped from V and 1 base from J, the junction kept 13 bases outside the gene matches.

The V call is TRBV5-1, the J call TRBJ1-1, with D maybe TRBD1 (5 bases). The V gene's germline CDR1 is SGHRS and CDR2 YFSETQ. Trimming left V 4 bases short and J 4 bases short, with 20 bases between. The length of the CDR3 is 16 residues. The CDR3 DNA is TGCGCCAGCAGCCCTGTAGGGAACGGGGCGAGCACTGAAGCTTTCTTT. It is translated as CASSPVGNGASTEAFF.

CDR3 DNA: TGTGCCAGCAGCTCCTACGACAGGGACGGAAATGAGCAGTTCTTC. Amino acids: CASSSYDRDGNEQFF. The genes are TRBV6-5 and TRBJ2-1, with 7 bases aligning to TRBD1. Unmatched junction bases numbered 12, after V lost 6 bases and J lost 7 bases. CDR3 length: 15 residues. Germline CDR1 reads MNHEY; CDR2 reads SVGAGI.

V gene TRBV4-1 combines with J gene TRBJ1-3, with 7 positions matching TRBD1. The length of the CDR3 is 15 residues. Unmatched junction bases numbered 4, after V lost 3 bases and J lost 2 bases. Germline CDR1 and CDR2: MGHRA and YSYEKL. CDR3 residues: CASSHLQGPGNTIYF. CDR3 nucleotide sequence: TGCGCCAGCAGCCACTTACAGGGGCCTGGAAACACCATATATTTT.

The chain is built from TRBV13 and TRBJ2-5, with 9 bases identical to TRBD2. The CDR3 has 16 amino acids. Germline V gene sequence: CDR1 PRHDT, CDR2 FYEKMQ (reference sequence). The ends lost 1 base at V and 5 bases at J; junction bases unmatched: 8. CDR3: CASSLAGGGANETQYF. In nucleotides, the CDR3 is TGTGCCAGCAGCTTAGCGGGCGGGGGGGCTAATGAGACCCAGTACTTC. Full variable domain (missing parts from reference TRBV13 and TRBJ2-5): AAGVIQSPRHLIKEKRETATLKCYPIPRHDTVYWYQQGPGQDPQFLISFYEKMQSDKGSIPDRFSAQQFSDYHSELNMSSLELGDSALYFCASSLAGGGANETQYFGPGTRLLVL.

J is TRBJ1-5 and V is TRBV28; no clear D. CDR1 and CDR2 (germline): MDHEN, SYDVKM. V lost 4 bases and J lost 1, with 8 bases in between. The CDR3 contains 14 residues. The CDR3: CASSYGESNQPQHF. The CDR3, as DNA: TGTGCCAGCAGTTACGGGGAGAGCAATCAGCCCCAGCATTTT.

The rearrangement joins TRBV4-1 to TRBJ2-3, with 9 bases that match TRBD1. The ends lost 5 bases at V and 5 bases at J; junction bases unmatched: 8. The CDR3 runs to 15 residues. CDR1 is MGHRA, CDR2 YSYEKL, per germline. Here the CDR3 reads CASSYAQDRGDTQYF. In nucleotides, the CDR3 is TGCGCCAGCAGCTACGCACAGGACAGGGGAGATACGCAGTATTTT.

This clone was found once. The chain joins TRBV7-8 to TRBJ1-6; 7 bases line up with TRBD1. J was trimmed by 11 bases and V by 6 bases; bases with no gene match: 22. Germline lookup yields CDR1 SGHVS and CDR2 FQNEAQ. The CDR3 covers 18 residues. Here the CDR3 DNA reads TGTGCCAGCAGTTTTACGAGGGGGCGAGCTCCTATAATTACACCCCTCCACTTT. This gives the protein CASSFTRGRAPIITPLHF.

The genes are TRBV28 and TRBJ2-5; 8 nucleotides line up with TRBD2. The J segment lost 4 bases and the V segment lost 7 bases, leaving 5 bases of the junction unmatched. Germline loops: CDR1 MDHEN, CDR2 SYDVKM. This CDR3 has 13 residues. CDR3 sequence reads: CASMERGLETQYF. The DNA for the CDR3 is TGTGCCAGCATGGAGCGGGGGCTAGAGACCCAGTACTTC.

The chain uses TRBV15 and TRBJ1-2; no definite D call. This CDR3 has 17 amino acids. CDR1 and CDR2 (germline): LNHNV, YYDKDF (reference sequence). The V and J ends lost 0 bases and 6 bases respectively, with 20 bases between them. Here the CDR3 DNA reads TGTGCCACCAGCAGAGATAAAATGCGACCGGCGGATAATGGCTACACCTTC. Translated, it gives CATSRDKMRPADNGYTF.